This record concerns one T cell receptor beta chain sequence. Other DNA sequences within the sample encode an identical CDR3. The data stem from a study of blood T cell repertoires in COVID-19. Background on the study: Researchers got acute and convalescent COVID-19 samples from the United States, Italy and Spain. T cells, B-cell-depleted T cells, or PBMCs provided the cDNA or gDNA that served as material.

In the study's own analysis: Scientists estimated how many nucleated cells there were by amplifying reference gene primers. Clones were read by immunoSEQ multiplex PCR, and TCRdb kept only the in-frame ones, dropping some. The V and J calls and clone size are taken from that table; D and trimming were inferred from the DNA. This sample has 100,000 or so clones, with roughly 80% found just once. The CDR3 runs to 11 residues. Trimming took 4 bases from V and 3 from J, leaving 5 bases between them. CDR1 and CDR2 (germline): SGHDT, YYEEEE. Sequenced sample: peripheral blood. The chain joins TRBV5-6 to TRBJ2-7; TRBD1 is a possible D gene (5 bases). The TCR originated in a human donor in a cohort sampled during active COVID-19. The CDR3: CASSQGYEQYF. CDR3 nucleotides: TGTGCCAGCAGCCAGGGCTACGAGCAGTACTTC.